This TCR beta chain is from a study of identical twins. Study-wide points: It was cross-sectional statistical analysis, not following the same donors, that the conclusions relied on. Excess sharing by twins proved weaker in beta out-of-frame sequences. Zero-insertion findings could be partly confounded by invariant cells (MAIT and iNKT cells).

The CDR3 consists of 14 residues. V lost 2 bases and J lost 7; bases outside the gene matches: 3. A universal primer site was created by template switching, with the cDNA bearing unique molecular identifiers. TCRdb re-called the 5' RACE reads through MiXCR, storing one row per CDR3 protein. The profile shows approximately 150,000 distinct CDR3 sequences, roughly 3.3% of them singletons. In the case of this clonotype: Its antigen is undetermined.

Sequencing was performed on memory T cells sorted from blood. The J gene is TRBJ1-5, the V gene TRBV12-3 or TRBV12-4, with 9 nucleotides matching TRBD1. The sequence derives from a man between 18 and 29 years old in good health. In nucleotides, the CDR3 is TGTGCCAGCAGTTTACCGGGACAGGGCCAGCCCCAGCATTTT. It codes for CASSLPGQGQPQHF.